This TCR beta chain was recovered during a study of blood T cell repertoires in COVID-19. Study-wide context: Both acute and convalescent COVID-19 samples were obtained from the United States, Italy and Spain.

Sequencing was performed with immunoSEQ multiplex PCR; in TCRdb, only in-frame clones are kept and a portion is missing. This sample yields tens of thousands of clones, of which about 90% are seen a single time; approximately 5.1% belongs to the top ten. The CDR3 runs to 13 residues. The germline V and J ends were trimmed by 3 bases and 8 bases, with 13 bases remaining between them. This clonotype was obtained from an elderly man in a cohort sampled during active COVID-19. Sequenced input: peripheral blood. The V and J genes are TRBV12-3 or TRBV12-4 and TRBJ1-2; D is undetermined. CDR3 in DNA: TGTGCCAGCAGTTTCGACGGCGGTTGGGGCTACACCTTC. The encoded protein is CASSFDGGWGYTF.